This entry is about one T cell receptor beta chain. The data derive from a study of radiotherapy plus CTLA-4 blockade in lung cancer. The CDR3 consists of 15 residues. The ends lost 5 bases at V and 6 bases at J; junction bases unmatched: 10. From germline, CDR1 is SGHTA and CDR2 FQGTGA. Clones were read by immunoSEQ multiplex PCR, and TCRdb kept only the in-frame ones, dropping some. The repertoire holds 24,000 or so clones, with approximately 70% as singletons. The sequenced sample was peripheral blood, obtained from a patient treated with radiotherapy plus ipilimumab. The TCR was taken from a human donor with non-small cell lung cancer who had stable disease on radiotherapy plus ipilimumab. J is TRBJ2-1 and V is TRBV7-3, with TRBD1 identical over 7 bases. The CDR3, as DNA: TGTGCCAGCAGCCGCGGCAGGGGGAAGGGCAATGAGCAGTTCTTC. Its protein product is CASSRGRGKGNEQFF.